This T cell receptor (beta chain) came from a study of blood T cell repertoires in COVID-19. Across the whole study: COVID-19 samples from acute and convalescent phases originated in the United States, Italy and Spain. In each case, the material was cDNA or gDNA derived from T cells, B-cell-depleted T cells, or PBMCs.

For this clone: The junction departs from germline at one end; a sequencing error may be responsible.

Germline values: CDR1 SNHLY, CDR2 FYNNEI. The CDR3 is made up of 17 amino acids. In the source study's methods: Amplification with reference gene primers provided the estimates of nucleated cell counts. The protocol was immunoSEQ multiplex PCR, while the TCRdb copy is restricted to in-frame clones and leaves out a portion. That table is the source of V, J and clone size, and D and trimming were worked out from the DNA. The data hold 110,000 to 150,000 clones, with 86% observed a single time. The sequenced sample consisted of peripheral blood. The sequence came from a woman aged 60 to 75 with acute or convalescent COVID-19. This chain joins TRBV2 and TRBJ2-3; TRBD1 matches 10 bases. This CDR3 reads CASRPHLWDRGTDTQYF. The CDR3 DNA reads as TGTGCCAGCAGGCCCCACCTATGGGACAGGGGCACCGATACGCAGTATTTT.